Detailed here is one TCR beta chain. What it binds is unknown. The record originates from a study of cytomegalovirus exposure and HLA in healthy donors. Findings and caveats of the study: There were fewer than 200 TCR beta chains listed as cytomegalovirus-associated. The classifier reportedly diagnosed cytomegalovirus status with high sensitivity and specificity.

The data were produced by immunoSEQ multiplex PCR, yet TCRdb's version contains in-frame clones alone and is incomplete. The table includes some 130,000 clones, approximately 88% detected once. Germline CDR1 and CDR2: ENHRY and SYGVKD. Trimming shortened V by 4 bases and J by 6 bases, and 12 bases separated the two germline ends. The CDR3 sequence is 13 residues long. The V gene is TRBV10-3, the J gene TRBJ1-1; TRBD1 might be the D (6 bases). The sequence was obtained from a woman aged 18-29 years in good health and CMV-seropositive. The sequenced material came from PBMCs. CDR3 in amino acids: CAISVGRGAEAFF. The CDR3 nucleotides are TGTGCCATCAGTGTAGGCAGGGGCGCTGAAGCTTTCTTT.